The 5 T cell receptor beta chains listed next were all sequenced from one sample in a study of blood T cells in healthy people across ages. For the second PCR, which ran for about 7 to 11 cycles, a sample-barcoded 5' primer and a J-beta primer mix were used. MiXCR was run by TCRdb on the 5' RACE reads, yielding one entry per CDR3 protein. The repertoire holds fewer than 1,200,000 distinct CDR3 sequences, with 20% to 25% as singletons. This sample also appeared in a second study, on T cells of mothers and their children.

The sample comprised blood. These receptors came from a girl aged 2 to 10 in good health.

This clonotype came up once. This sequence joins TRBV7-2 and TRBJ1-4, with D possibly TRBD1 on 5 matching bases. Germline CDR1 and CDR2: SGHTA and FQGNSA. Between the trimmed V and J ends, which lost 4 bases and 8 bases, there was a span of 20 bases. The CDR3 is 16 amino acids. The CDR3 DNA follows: TGTGCCAGCAGCTACAACGGGGGGGGAGGAAGGGAAAAACTGTTTTTT. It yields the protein CASSYNGGGGREKLFF.

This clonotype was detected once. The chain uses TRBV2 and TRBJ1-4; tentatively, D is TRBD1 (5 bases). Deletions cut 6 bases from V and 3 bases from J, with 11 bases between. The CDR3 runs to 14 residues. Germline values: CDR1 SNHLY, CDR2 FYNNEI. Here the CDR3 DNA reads TGTGCCAGCAGGATCACAGGTCCTAATGAAAAACTGTTTTTT. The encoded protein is CASRITGPNEKLFF.

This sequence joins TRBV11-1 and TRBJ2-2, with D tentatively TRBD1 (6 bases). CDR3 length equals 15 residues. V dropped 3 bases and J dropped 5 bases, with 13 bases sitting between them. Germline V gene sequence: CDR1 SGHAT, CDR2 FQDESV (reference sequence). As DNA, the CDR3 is TGTGCCAGCAGCTTCGCAGGGGAATCAACCGGGGAGCTGTTTTTT. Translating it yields CASSFAGESTGELFF.

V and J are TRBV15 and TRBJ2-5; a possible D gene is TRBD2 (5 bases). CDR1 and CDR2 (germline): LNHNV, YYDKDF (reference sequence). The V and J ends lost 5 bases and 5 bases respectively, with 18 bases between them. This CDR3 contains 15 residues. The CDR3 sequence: CATSDEGSPQETQYF. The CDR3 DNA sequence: TGTGCCACCAGCGACGAGGGAAGCCCCCAGGAGACCCAGTACTTC.

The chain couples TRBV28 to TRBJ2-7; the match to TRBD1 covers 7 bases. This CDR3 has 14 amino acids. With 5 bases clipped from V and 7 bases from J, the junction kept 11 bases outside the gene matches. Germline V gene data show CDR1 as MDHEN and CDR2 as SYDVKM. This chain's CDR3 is CASSTLGQTGEQYF. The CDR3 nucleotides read TGTGCCAGCAGTACCCTGGGACAGACGGGAGAGCAGTACTTC.